Given below is one T cell receptor beta chain in context. What it binds is unknown. Profiled with immunoSEQ multiplex PCR; TCRdb holds only in-frame clones, not every one. The data contain tens of thousands of clones, 80% to 90% of them seen just once; the ten biggest clones take up 14% to 15%. Each patient relapsed following autologous stem cell transplantation, and prior brentuximab vedotin exposure differed. This sample is drawn from a study of PD-1 blockade in classical Hodgkin lymphoma. Study-level information: Patients were treated with nivolumab at 3 mg/kg, and this was given intravenously every 2 weeks. Whole-study results and caveats: Whoever responded completely had baseline diversity much like that seen in newly diagnosed patients. At C4D1, TCR diversity had climbed significantly for CD4+ cells, though not for CD8+ cells.

Per germline, CDR1 ENHRY and CDR2 SYGVKD. The CDR3 is 16 amino acids. V shed 0 bases, J shed 0 bases, and the junction held 3 bases outside the gene matches. J is TRBJ1-2 and V is TRBV10-3, with TRBD1 matching over 8 bases. Sequenced here: peripheral blood mononuclear cells (PBMCs), sampled at baseline. This TCR was recovered from a human donor with classical Hodgkin lymphoma. The CDR3 nucleotides read TGTGCCATCAGTGAGTCTAAGGGACAGGCTAACTATGGCTACACCTTC. This gives the protein CAISESKGQANYGYTF.